This paragraph reports one T cell receptor (beta chain). The method was immunoSEQ multiplex PCR; TCRdb's version includes in-frame clones alone and lacks a portion of them. Of tens of thousands of clones detected, 86% appear once; the ten largest clones hold 3.1%. The sample originates from a study of blood T cell repertoires in COVID-19. Study overall: The cDNA or gDNA used as material had been derived from T cells, B-cell-depleted T cells, or PBMCs.

Participant reports of clinical history set cohort assignment. V gave up 3 bases and J gave up 0 bases, with 9 bases separating them. The CDR3 loop spans 14 amino acids. In germline, CDR1 is SGDLS, CDR2 YYNGEE. The sequenced sample consisted of PBMCs or T cells enriched from blood (not recorded which). This TCR was sampled from a woman in her 50s who had recovered from COVID-19. The chain employs TRBV9 and TRBJ1-1; perhaps TRBD1 as D (6 bases). CDR3 protein: CASSGGTMNTEAFF. CDR3 bases: TGTGCCAGCAGCGGGGGGACAATGAACACTGAAGCTTTCTTT.